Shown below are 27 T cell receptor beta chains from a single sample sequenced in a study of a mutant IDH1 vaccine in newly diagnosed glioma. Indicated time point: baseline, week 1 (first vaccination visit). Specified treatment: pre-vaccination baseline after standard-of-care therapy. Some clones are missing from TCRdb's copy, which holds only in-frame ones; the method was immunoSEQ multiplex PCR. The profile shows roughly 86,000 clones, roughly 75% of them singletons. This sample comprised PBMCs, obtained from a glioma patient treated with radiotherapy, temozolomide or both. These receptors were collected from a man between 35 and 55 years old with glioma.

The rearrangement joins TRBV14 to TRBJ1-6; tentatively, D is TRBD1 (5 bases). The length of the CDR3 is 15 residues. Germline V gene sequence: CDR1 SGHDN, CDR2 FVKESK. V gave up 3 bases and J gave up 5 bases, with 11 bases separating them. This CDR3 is CASSHTDSHNSPLHF. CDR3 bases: TGTGCCAGCAGCCATACAGACAGTCATAATTCACCCCTCCACTTT.

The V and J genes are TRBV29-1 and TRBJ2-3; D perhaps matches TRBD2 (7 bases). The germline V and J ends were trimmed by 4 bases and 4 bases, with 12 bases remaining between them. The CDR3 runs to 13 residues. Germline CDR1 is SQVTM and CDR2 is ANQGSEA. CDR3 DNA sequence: TGCAGCGTTGTGTGGGGGGGCGCAGATACGCAGTATTTT. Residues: CSVVWGGADTQYF.

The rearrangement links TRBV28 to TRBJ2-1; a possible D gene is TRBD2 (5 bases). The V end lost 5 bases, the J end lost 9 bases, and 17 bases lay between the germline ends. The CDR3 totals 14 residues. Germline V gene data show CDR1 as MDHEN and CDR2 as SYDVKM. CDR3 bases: TGTGCCAGCAGTCCCCTGATCCGGGGATCTGAGCAGTTCTTC. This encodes CASSPLIRGSEQFF.

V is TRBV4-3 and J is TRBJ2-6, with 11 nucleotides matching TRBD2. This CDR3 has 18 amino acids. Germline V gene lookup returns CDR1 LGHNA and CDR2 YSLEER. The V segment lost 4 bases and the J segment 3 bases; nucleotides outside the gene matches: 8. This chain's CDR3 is CASSPGLAGGRGANVLTF. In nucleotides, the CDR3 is TGCGCCAGCAGCCCCGGATTAGCGGGGGGGCGTGGGGCCAACGTCCTGACTTTC.

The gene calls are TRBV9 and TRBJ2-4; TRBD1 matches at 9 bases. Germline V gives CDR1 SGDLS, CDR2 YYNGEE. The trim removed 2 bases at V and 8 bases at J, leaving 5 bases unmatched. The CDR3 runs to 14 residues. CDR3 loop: CASSVRDRADIQYF. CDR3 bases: TGTGCCAGCAGCGTCCGGGACAGGGCGGACATTCAGTACTTC.

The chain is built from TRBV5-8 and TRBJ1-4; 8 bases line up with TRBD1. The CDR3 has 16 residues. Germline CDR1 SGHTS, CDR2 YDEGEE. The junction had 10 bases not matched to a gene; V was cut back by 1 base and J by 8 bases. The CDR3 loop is CASSLFSGGAGEKLFF. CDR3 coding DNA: TGTGCCAGCAGCTTGTTTTCAGGGGGCGCAGGGGAAAAACTGTTTTTT.

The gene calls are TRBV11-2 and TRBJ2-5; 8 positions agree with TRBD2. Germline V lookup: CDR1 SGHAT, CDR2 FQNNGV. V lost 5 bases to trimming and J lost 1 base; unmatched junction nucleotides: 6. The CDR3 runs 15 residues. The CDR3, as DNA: TGTGCCAGCAGCCCGGGGGGGACGTTCCAAGAGACCCAGTACTTC. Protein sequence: CASSPGGTFQETQYF. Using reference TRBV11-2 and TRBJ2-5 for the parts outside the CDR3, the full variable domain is EAGVAQSPRYKIIEKRQSVAFWCNPISGHATLYWYQQILGQGPKLLIQFQNNGVVDDSQLPKDRFSAERLKGVDSTLKIQPAKLEDSAVYLCASSPGGTFQETQYFGPGTRLLVL.

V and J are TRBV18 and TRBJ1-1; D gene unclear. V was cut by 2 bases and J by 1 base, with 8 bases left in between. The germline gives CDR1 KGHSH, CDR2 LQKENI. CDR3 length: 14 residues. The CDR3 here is CASSPWAGNTEAFF. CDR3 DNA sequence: TGTGCCAGCTCACCATGGGCCGGGAACACTGAAGCTTTCTTT.

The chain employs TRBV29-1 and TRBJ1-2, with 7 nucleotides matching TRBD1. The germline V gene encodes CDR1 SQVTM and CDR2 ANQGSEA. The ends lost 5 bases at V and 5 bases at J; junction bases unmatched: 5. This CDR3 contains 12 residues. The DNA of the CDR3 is TGCAGCGTTCAACAGGGGAAGTATGGCTACACCTTC. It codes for CSVQQGKYGYTF. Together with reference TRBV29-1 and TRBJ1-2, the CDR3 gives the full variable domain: SAVISQKPSRDICQRGTSLTIQCQVDSQVTMMFWYRQQPGQSLTLIATANQGSEATYESGFVIDKFPISRPNLTFSTLTVSNMSPEDSSIYLCSVQQGKYGYTFGSGTRLTVV.

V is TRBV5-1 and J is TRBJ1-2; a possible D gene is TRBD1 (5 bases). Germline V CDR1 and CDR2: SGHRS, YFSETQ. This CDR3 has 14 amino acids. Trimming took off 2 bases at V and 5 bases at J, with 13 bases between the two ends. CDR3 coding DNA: TGCGCCAGCAGCTTCGGCCCAGGGTATTATGGCTACACCTTC. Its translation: CASSFGPGYYGYTF. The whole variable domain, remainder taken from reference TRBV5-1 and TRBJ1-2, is KAGVTQTPRYLIKTRGQQVTLSCSPISGHRSVSWYQQTPGQGLQFLFEYFSETQRNKGNFPGRFSGRQFSNSRSEMNVSTLELGDSALYLCASSFGPGYYGYTFGSGTRLTVV.

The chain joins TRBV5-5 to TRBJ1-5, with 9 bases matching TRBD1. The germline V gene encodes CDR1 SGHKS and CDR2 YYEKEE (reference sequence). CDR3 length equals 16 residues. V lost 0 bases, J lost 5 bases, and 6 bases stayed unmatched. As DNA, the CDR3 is TGTGCCAGCAGCTTGGCCAAGGACAGGGGTTATCAGCCCCAGCATTTT. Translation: CASSLAKDRGYQPQHF.

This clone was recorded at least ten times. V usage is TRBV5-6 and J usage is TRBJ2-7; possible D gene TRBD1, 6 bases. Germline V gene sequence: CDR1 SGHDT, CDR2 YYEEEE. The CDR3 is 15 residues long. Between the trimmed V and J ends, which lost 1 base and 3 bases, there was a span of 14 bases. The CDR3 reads CASSLLGQPYYEQYF. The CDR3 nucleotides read TGTGCCAGCAGCTTGTTAGGACAGCCCTACTACGAGCAGTACTTC.

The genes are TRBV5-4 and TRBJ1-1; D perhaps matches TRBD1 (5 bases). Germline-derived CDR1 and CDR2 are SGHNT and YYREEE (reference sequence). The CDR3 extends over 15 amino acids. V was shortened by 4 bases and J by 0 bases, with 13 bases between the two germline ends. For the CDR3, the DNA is TGTGCCAGCAGCCGCACCGGGACGGTGAACACTGAAGCTTTCTTT. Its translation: CASSRTGTVNTEAFF.

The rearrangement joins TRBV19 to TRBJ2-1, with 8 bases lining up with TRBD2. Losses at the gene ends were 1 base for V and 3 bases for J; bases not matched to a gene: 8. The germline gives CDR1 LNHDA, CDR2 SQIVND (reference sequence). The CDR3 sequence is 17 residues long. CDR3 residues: CASSIAHRGGIYNEQFF. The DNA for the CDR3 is TGTGCCAGTAGTATAGCCCACCGGGGGGGCATCTACAATGAGCAGTTCTTC.

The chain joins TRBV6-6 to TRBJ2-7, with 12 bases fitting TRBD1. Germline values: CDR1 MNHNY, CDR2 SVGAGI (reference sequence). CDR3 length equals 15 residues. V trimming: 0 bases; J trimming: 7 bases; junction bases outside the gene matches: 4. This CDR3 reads CASSYSGQGAKEQYF. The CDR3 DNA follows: TGTGCCAGCAGTTACTCGGGACAGGGGGCGAAAGAGCAGTACTTC.

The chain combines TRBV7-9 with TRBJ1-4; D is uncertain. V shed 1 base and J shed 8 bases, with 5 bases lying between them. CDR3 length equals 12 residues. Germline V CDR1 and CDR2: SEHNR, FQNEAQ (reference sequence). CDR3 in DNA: TGTGCCAGCAGCTTAGAGCGGGAAAAACTGTTTTTT. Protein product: CASSLEREKLFF.

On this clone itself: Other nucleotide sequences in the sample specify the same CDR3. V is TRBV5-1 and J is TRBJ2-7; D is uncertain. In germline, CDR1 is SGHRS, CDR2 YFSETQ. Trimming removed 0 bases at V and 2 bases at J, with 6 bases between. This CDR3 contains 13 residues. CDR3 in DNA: TGCGCCAGCAGCTTGGGGAGCCCCTACGAGCAGTACTTC. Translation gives CASSLGSPYEQYF.

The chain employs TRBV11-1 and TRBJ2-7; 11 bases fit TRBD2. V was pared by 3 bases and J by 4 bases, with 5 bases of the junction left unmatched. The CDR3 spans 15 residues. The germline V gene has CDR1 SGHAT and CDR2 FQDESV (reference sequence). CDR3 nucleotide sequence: TGTGCCAGCAGCTTTACTAGCGGGAGTAATTACGAGCAGTACTTC. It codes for CASSFTSGSNYEQYF.

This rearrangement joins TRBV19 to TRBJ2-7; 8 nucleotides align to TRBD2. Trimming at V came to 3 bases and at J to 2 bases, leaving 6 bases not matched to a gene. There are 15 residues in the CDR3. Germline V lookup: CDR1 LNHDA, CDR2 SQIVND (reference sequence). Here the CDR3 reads CASSIPGGEAYEQYF. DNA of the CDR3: TGTGCCAGTAGTATCCCCGGGGGGGAAGCCTACGAGCAGTACTTC.

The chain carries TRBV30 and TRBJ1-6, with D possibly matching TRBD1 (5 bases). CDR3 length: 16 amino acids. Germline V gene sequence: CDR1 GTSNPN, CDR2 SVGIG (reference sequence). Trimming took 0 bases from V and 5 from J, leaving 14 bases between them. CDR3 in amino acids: CAWSVNRGVDNSPLHF. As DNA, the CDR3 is TGTGCCTGGAGTGTAAATCGGGGGGTAGATAATTCACCCCTCCACTTT.

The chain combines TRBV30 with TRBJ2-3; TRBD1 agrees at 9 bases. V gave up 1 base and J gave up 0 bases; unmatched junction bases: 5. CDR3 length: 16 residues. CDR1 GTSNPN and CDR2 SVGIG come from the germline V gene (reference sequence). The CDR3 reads CAWSGQGGTSTDTQYF. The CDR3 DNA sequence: TGTGCCTGGAGTGGACAGGGGGGAACGAGCACAGATACGCAGTATTTT.

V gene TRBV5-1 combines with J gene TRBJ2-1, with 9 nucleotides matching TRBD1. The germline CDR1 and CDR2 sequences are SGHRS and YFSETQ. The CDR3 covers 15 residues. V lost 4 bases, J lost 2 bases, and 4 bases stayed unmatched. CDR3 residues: CASSVRDRAYNEQFF. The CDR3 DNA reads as TGCGCCAGCAGCGTCCGGGACAGGGCCTACAATGAGCAGTTCTTC.

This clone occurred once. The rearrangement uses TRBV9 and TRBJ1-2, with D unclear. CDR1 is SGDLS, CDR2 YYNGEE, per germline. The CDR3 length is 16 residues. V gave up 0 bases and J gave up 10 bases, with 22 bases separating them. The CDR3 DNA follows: TGTGCCAGCAGCGTAGACCCCGTTAGGGAGGGTCACTACTACACCTTC. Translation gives CASSVDPVREGHYYTF.

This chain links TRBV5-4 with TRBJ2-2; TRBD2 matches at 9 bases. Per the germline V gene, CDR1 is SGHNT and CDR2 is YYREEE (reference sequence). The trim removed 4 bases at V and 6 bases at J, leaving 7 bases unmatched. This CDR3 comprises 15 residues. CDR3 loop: CASSTLRGGPGELFF. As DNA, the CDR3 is TGTGCCAGCAGCACTCTGCGGGGGGGCCCCGGGGAGCTGTTTTTT.

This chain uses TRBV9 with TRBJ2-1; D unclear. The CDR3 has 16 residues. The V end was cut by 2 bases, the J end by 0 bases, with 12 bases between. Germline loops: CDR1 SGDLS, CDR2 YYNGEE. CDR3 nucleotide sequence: TGTGCCAGCAGCGTCTTATCAGGAAGCTCCTACAATGAGCAGTTCTTC. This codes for CASSVLSGSSYNEQFF.

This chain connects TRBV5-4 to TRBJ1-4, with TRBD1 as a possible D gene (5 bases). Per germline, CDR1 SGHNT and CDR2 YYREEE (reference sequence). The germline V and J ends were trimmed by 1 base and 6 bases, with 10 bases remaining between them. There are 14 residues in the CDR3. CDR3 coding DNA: TGTGCCAGCAGCTTGTGGCAGGGCGATGAAAAACTGTTTTTT. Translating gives CASSLWQGDEKLFF.

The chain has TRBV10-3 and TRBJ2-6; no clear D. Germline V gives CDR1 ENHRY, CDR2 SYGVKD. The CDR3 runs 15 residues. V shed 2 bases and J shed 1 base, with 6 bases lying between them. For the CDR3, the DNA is TGTGCCATCAGTGAGCCAGCGTCTGGGGCCAACGTCCTGACTTTC. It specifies CAISEPASGANVLTF.